The 16 T cell receptor beta chains below were found in one sample sequenced in a study of sequential checkpoint blockade in melanoma (dated by TCRdb to the late 2010s). The library was obtained by the immunoSEQ multiplex PCR assay. As stored in TCRdb, this immuneACCESS dataset retains in-frame rearrangements with V and J assigned. A fraction of the clones does not appear; measured against another copy, unresolved V genes explain less than half of the discrepancy, and the remainder lacks a known reason. The sample table holds around 16,000 clones, of which 93% were seen once. The ten most abundant clones make up 24% of the sample. The treatment or condition label on this specimen signifies: randomized to nivolumab then ipilimumab (arm A) or the reverse (arm B). This specimen was CD8+ T cells sorted from blood (inferred from file names), taken from a patient given nivolumab and ipilimumab in sequence. The origin of the receptors is a human donor with melanoma.

The V call is TRBV30, the J call TRBJ1-2; D may be TRBD1 (6 bases). The germline CDR1 and CDR2 sequences are GTSNPN and SVGIG (reference sequence). V dropped 4 bases and J dropped 0 bases, with 12 bases sitting between them. The CDR3 has 14 amino acids. The CDR3: CAWTRTEANYGYTF. CDR3 DNA sequence: TGTGCCTGGACCCGGACAGAAGCTAACTATGGCTACACCTTC.

This chain connects TRBV6-5 to TRBJ1-2; possibly TRBD1 for D (5 bases). The ends were cut back, 4 bases at V and 6 bases at J, with 9 bases in the middle. Germline V gene data show CDR1 as MNHEY and CDR2 as SVGAGI. The CDR3 sequence is 12 residues long. The CDR3, as DNA: TGTGCCAGCAGTTTAGACAGCGATGGCTACACCTTC. Amino acid sequence: CASSLDSDGYTF.

The chain uses TRBV7-8 and TRBJ1-5; no clear D. Trimming removed 6 bases from V and 4 bases from J, with 16 bases in between. This CDR3 has 15 residues. The germline V gene encodes CDR1 SGHVS and CDR2 FQNEAQ. The CDR3 loop reads CASSPGLGSNQPQHF. CDR3 DNA sequence: TGTGCCAGCAGTCCCGGCCTGGGCTCGAATCAGCCCCAGCATTTT.

The chain couples TRBV28 to TRBJ2-7, with 8 nucleotides matching TRBD2. CDR1 and CDR2 from the germline V gene are MDHEN and SYDVKM. The CDR3 contains 16 residues. With 5 bases clipped from V and 0 bases from J, the junction kept 9 bases outside the gene matches. The CDR3 protein is CASSALSAGVSYEQYF. The CDR3, as DNA: TGTGCCAGCAGTGCCCTCTCAGCGGGGGTCTCCTACGAGCAGTACTTC.

The chain carries TRBV19 and TRBJ1-5; 7 nucleotides agree with TRBD1. This CDR3 has 13 residues. The junction had 7 bases not matched to a gene; V was cut back by 7 bases and J by 7 bases. Germline V gene data show CDR1 as LNHDA and CDR2 as SQIVND (reference sequence). Here the CDR3 reads CASTPQGIQPQHF. The CDR3 DNA reads as TGTGCCAGTACCCCACAGGGGATCCAGCCCCAGCATTTT. The variable domain in full, completed from reference TRBV19 and TRBJ1-5, reads DGGITQSPKYLFRKEGQNVTLSCEQNLNHDAMYWYRQDPGQGLRLIYYSQIVNDFQKGDIAEGYSVSREKKESFPLTVTSAQKNPTAFYLCASTPQGIQPQHFGDGTRLSIL.

The CDR3 here is CASIKGGANKNTIYF. The CDR3, as DNA: TGTGCCAGCATTAAAGGGGGCGCGAACAAAAACACCATATATTTT. This rearrangement joins TRBV7-9 to TRBJ1-3; 7 nucleotides match TRBD1. The CDR3 is 15 amino acids. Trimming took 7 bases from V and 6 from J; bases not matched to a gene: 12. Germline loops: CDR1 SEHNR, CDR2 FQNEAQ (reference sequence). The full variable domain, completed using reference TRBV7-9 and TRBJ1-3, is DTGVSQNPRHKITKRGQNVTFRCDPISEHNRLYWYRQTLGQGPEFLTYFQNEAQLEKSRLLSDRFSAERPKGSFSTLEIQRTEQGDSAMYLCASIKGGANKNTIYFGEGSWLTVV.

Written as DNA, the CDR3 is TGTGCCAGCACCAAGGGACAGGGAAATGGCTACACCTTC. This translates into CASTKGQGNGYTF. The chain carries TRBV28 and TRBJ1-2; 9 positions match TRBD1. Trimming cost V 7 bases and J 6 bases; bases outside gene matches: 6. The CDR3 has 13 amino acids. Germline V gene sequence: CDR1 MDHEN, CDR2 SYDVKM.

V gene TRBV10-3 combines with J gene TRBJ1-5; 7 bases align to TRBD1. Losses at the gene ends were 5 bases for V and 3 bases for J; bases not matched to a gene: 4. Looked up from germline, CDR1 is ENHRY and CDR2 is SYGVKD. The CDR3 consists of 14 residues. CDR3 in amino acids: CAISTGAYNQPQHF. The CDR3 DNA reads as TGTGCCATCAGTACAGGGGCCTACAATCAGCCCCAGCATTTT.

V gene TRBV19 combines with J gene TRBJ1-1; D ambiguous. The CDR3 sequence is 14 residues long. Germline-derived CDR1 and CDR2 are LNHDA and SQIVND (reference sequence). The V and J ends lost 5 bases and 5 bases respectively, with 15 bases between them. The CDR3 DNA reads as TGTGCCAGTAGTCTGGGCACGGCGCGAACTGAAGCTTTCTTT. Protein sequence: CASSLGTARTEAFF.

The J gene is TRBJ1-5, the V gene TRBV19; TRBD1 matches at 7 bases. Germline values: CDR1 LNHDA, CDR2 SQIVND (reference sequence). V shed 4 bases and J 12 bases; nucleotides not matched to a gene: 12. The CDR3 has 14 residues. CDR3 bases: TGTGCCAGTAGTAACCCCTCTGACAGGGAGCACCAGCATTTT. Its protein is CASSNPSDREHQHF. Full variable domain (outside the CDR3, taken from reference TRBV19 and TRBJ1-5): DGGITQSPKYLFRKEGQNVTLSCEQNLNHDAMYWYRQDPGQGLRLIYYSQIVNDFQKGDIAEGYSVSREKKESFPLTVTSAQKNPTAFYLCASSNPSDREHQHFGDGTRLSIL.

The J gene is TRBJ1-1, the V gene TRBV11-1; D perhaps matches TRBD1 (6 bases). Germline V lookup: CDR1 SGHAT, CDR2 FQDESV (reference sequence). The CDR3 contains 16 residues. V shed 3 bases and J shed 1 base, with 15 bases lying between them. Written as DNA, the CDR3 is TGTGCCAGCAGCTTCGAGATAGTGACAGGGAACACTGAAGCTTTCTTT. Its translation is CASSFEIVTGNTEAFF.

J is TRBJ2-7 and V is TRBV27; D gene ambiguous. Germline CDR1 reads MNHEY; CDR2 reads SMNVEV (reference sequence). V lost 2 bases to trimming and J lost 3 bases, with 11 bases between them. The length of the CDR3 is 14 residues. The CDR3 DNA follows: TGTGCCAGCAGTTTACGGTCCCTAGGCTACGAGCAGTACTTC. Translating it yields CASSLRSLGYEQYF.

The J gene is TRBJ2-7, the V gene TRBV7-9; 9 bases agree with TRBD1. CDR1 SEHNR and CDR2 FQNEAQ come from the germline V gene (reference sequence). V was pared by 5 bases and J by 1 base, with 6 bases of the junction left unmatched. There are 15 residues in the CDR3. DNA for the CDR3: TGTGCCAGCAGCCCCGGACAGGGGCTTTCCTACGAGCAGTACTTC. It is translated as CASSPGQGLSYEQYF.

The V and J genes are TRBV5-6 and TRBJ1-1, with TRBD1 matching over 8 bases. The V and J ends lost 3 bases and 0 bases, in that order; junction bases with no gene match: 4. Germline values: CDR1 SGHDT, CDR2 YYEEEE. This CDR3 contains 15 residues. DNA for the CDR3: TGTGCCAGCAGCTCGGGACAGGTGCTGAACACTGAAGCTTTCTTT. Its protein product is CASSSGQVLNTEAFF.

The CDR3: CASSPYTGWEGNTIYF. Here the CDR3 DNA reads TGTGCCAGCAGTCCTTACACAGGGTGGGAAGGAAACACCATATATTTT. The rearrangement uses TRBV28 and TRBJ1-3; D might be TRBD1 (6 bases). Trimming took off 5 bases at V and 4 bases at J, with 18 bases between the two ends. The CDR3 is 16 amino acids. Germline values: CDR1 MDHEN, CDR2 SYDVKM.

The V and J genes are TRBV19 and TRBJ2-7; weak D call: TRBD2 (6 bases). V was cut by 5 bases and J by 3 bases, with 17 bases left in between. CDR1 and CDR2 (germline): LNHDA, SQIVND (reference sequence). CDR3 size: 15 residues. CDR3 protein: CASSALPGVGYEQYF. The CDR3 nucleotides read TGTGCCAGTAGTGCCCTCCCGGGGGTGGGCTACGAGCAGTACTTC.